This is a list of T cell receptor beta chains from one sample in a study of T cells in Graves' hyperthyroidism and ophthalmopathy. TCRdb analysed the multiplex PCR reads with MiXCR anew, one entry per CDR3 protein. The data show hundreds of thousands of distinct CDR3 sequences, with around 15% seen just once and 10% held by the top ten. The sample comprised blood. The receptor source for this set is a woman between 18 and 29 years old with Graves' hyperthyroidism. Each CDR3 is given without its conserved first and last residue. The D gene is left open where the match is weak.

D gene	V gene	CDR3 protein
TRBD1	TRBV5-1	ASSSGTGAYEQF
TRBD1	TRBV5-1	ASSLWTGGPNEKLF
NA	TRBV5-1	ASSLGQPNEQF
TRBD2	TRBV20-1	SASRTSGKNEQF
TRBD1	TRBV14	ASSQAGGGYGYT
NA	TRBV6-1	ASSVGENQPQH
NA	TRBV2	ASSEFNNEQF
NA	TRBV3-1	ASSQPPRYEQY
NA	TRBV7-9	ASSIRDVNQPQH
NA	TRBV4-1	ASSPLGGTADYEQY
TRBD2	TRBV5-5	ASSLGAEGGPSDTQY
NA	TRBV6-1	ASTLARGLDTQY
TRBD1	TRBV6-6	ASSYSNRGVHSYT
NA	TRBV27	ASSLWGFSNEQF
NA	TRBV18	ASSTTPNGEKLF
TRBD1	TRBV20-1	SARQGAYTEAF
TRBD1	TRBV29-1	SVWTGAEAF
TRBD1	TRBV15	ATSLTRDRGNSPLH
NA	TRBV6-2/TRBV6-3	ASSYSPGAYQETQY
TRBD2	TRBV9	ASSAPSGSPNEQF
TRBD1	TRBV7-3	ASSFLRGPRGYT
NA	TRBV4-1	ASSHLTGPGEQY
NA	TRBV20-1	SARPPALYNEQF
NA	TRBV9	ASSVVETTREQY
TRBD2	TRBV13	ASSSANSVAGETQY
TRBD1	TRBV6-1	ASMKYRGGETEAF
TRBD2	TRBV20-1	SARDGGEATDTQY
TRBD2	TRBV15	ATSRESLAGAYEQY
TRBD1	TRBV7-2	ASDGQELGETQY
TRBD1	TRBV9	ASSALERQGGFRAF
TRBD1	TRBV18	ASSPLDRGGTEAF
NA	TRBV10-3	AISEVSLGYT
TRBD2	TRBV5-1	ASSLQTSDTDTQY
TRBD2	TRBV14	ASSQRTSGVFNEQF
NA	TRBV7-2	ASSYQGGQPQH
TRBD1	TRBV6-5	ASSYSTGLGTDTQY
TRBD1	TRBV7-9	ASSSWTGGLIYEQY
TRBD2	TRBV4-2	ASSQDRTSGSGEQF
TRBD1	TRBV4-3	ASSQDWAGGNEKLF
TRBD2	TRBV27	ASSRGLAGGQETQY
NA	TRBV12-3/TRBV12-4	ASSFKWAGTFSGYT
TRBD2	TRBV7-2	ASSGGGTLQETQY
NA	TRBV29-1	SVWAFSHDEAF
NA	TRBV29-1	SVETGVVTGELF
NA	TRBV7-9	ASSLGSVSISYNEQF
NA	TRBV6-1	ASSEGGSGLNEQY
NA	TRBV15	ATRVEGYNEQF
NA	TRBV30	AWLLTPTPAYEQY
TRBD2	TRBV19	ASSTLAGRIHEQF
NA	TRBV7-2	ASSLAGSGETQY
TRBD1	TRBV6-2/TRBV6-3	ASSGSLGQGSGANVLT
TRBD1	TRBV18	ASSPGQGANNYGYT
NA	TRBV4-1	ASSQGDTSNYGYT